These 10 T cell receptor beta chains share one sample of origin, sequenced in a study of graft-versus-host responses after intestinal transplantation. Measured with immunoSEQ multiplex PCR; TCRdb has only the in-frame clones, and not every one. The sample lists 8,000 to 10,000 clones; around 94% were seen once. Sequencing was performed on PBMCs, taken 8 days after intestinal transplant. These receptors were obtained from a human patient who received an intestinal transplant, so some T cells may come from the graft donor.

The chain combines TRBV6-1 with TRBJ2-7; either TRBD1 or TRBD2 may supply D (5 bases each). Germline CDR1 reads MNHNS; CDR2 reads SASEGT. This CDR3 is 15 amino acids long. V was cut by 6 bases and J by 3 bases, with 18 bases left in between. This CDR3 is CASRRGTDTLYEQYF. The CDR3 DNA is TGTGCCAGCAGGAGGGGCACTGACACTCTCTACGAGCAGTACTTC.

In its sample, this clone was seen a few times. The CDR3 region has the DNA TGTGCCAGTAGTATTCTCCCAGACACAGATACGCAGTATTTT. This sequence encodes CASSILPDTDTQYF. The chain joins TRBV19 to TRBJ2-3; D is unresolved. V lost 3 bases and J lost 2, with 9 bases in between. The germline CDR1 and CDR2 sequences are LNHDA and SQIVND (reference sequence). The CDR3 length is 14 residues.

The V call is TRBV28, the J call TRBJ2-2; D remains unclear. The CDR3 is 15 residues long. The V end lost 6 bases, the J end lost 1 base, and 12 bases lay between the germline ends. Germline-derived CDR1 and CDR2 are MDHEN and SYDVKM. CDR3 nucleotide sequence: TGTGCCAGCAGCCCCGGAAATAAGAACACCGGGGAGCTGTTTTTT. Protein sequence: CASSPGNKNTGELFF.

This CDR3 reads CASNFLGGRTDTQYF. In DNA form, the CDR3 reads TGTGCCAGCAATTTCCTCGGGGGACGCACAGATACGCAGTATTTT. The V and J genes are TRBV27 and TRBJ2-3; possibly TRBD2 for D (6 bases). Trimming stripped 7 bases from V and 1 base from J, with 15 bases between. The CDR3 extends over 15 amino acids. CDR1 and CDR2 (germline): MNHEY, SMNVEV (reference sequence).

The chain is built from TRBV2 and TRBJ2-1; a possible D gene is TRBD2 (6 bases). The CDR3 sequence is 17 residues long. Trimming removed 5 bases from V and 0 bases from J, with 17 bases in between. Germline V gene lookup returns CDR1 SNHLY and CDR2 FYNNEI. The CDR3 reads CASSRGSGRSSYNEQFF. In nucleotides, the CDR3 is TGTGCCAGCAGTCGAGGAAGTGGGAGGTCCTCCTACAATGAGCAGTTCTTC.

V is TRBV4-1 and J is TRBJ2-7, with 8 bases fitting TRBD1. Germline values: CDR1 MGHRA, CDR2 YSYEKL. The V gene end was trimmed by 5 bases and the J gene end by 0 bases; junction bases not matched to a gene: 6. CDR3 size: 15 residues. The CDR3 sequence: CASSTRQGSSYEQYF. CDR3 DNA sequence: TGCGCCAGCAGCACCAGACAGGGGAGCTCCTACGAGCAGTACTTC.

A few counts support this clone. V gene TRBV10-3 combines with J gene TRBJ2-7; possible D gene TRBD2, 5 bases. The CDR3 is made up of 14 amino acids. Trimming stripped 4 bases from V and 0 bases from J, with 10 bases between. Looked up from germline, CDR1 is ENHRY and CDR2 is SYGVKD. The CDR3 here is CAISVGSPSYEQYF. The DNA of the CDR3 is TGTGCCATCAGTGTAGGGAGTCCCTCCTACGAGCAGTACTTC.

V usage is TRBV15 and J usage is TRBJ1-5, with D unclear. The CDR3 has 15 amino acids. The germline CDR1 and CDR2 sequences are LNHNV and YYDKDF (reference sequence). Trimming cost V 5 bases and J 11 bases, with 22 bases left between them. In nucleotides, the CDR3 is TGTGCCACCAGCGGGAAGTCCGGGCCCCAATCGGCCCAGCATTTT. Translated: CATSGKSGPQSAQHF. Filled out from reference TRBV15 and TRBJ1-5, the complete variable domain reads DAMVIQNPRYQVTQFGKPVTLSCSQTLNHNVMYWYQQKSSQAPKLLFHYYDKDFNNEADTPDNFQSRRPNTSFCFLDIRSPGLGDTAMYLCATSGKSGPQSAQHFGDGTRLSIL.

The chain carries TRBV27 and TRBJ2-6; D gene unclear. The CDR3 length is 15 residues. Germline V gene lookup returns CDR1 MNHEY and CDR2 SMNVEV (reference sequence). Trimming stripped 5 bases from V and 0 bases from J, with 8 bases between. The chain's CDR3 is CASSKVASGANVLTF. The CDR3 DNA reads TGTGCCAGCAGTAAAGTAGCCTCTGGGGCCAACGTCCTGACTTTC. The full variable domain, with the rest looked up from reference TRBV27 and TRBJ2-6, is EAQVTQNPRYLITVTGKKLTVTCSQNMNHEYMSWYRQDPGLGLRQIYYSMNVEVTDKGDVPEGYKVSRKEKRNFPLILESPSPNQTSLYFCASSKVASGANVLTFGAGSRLTVL.

The chain has TRBV7-9 and TRBJ2-7, with TRBD1 identical over 8 bases. Trimming cost V 3 bases and J 4 bases; bases outside gene matches: 11. There are 16 residues in the CDR3. Germline V gene lookup returns CDR1 SEHNR and CDR2 FQNEAQ (reference sequence). The CDR3 is CASSFLLGDRTYEQYF. In DNA form, the CDR3 reads TGTGCCAGCAGCTTCCTTCTGGGGGACAGGACTTACGAGCAGTACTTC.